This is a list of T cell receptor beta chains from one sample in a study of blood T cell repertoires in COVID-19. Profiled with immunoSEQ multiplex PCR; TCRdb holds only in-frame clones, not every one. The sample yields roughly 250,000 clones, approximately 91% seen once. Sequencing was performed on peripheral blood. The receptors originated from a person under 35 with COVID-19, enrolled during active disease. Each CDR3 is given with its conserved first and last residue. D genes are given only for firm matches. Not every row has a clone size; where given, it reads once, few, many or a size class.

>-|TRBJ1-2|TRBV4-2|-
CASSPRGGGYGYTF
TGTGCCAGCAGCCCGCGGGGAGGGGGCTATGGCTACACCTTC
>TRBD2|TRBJ2-1|TRBV10-3|-
CAISESGTSGRASYNEQFF
TGTGCCATCAGTGAGTCGGGAACTAGCGGGAGGGCCTCCTACAATGAGCAGTTCTTC
>-|TRBJ2-3|TRBV14|-
CASSLRGADTQYF
TGTGCCAGCAGCCTCAGGGGGGCAGATACGCAGTATTTT
>-|TRBJ2-1|TRBV14|-
CASSPREMGNWGYNEQFF
TGTGCCAGCAGCCCCCGGGAGATGGGGAATTGGGGGTACAATGAGCAGTTCTTC
>TRBD1|TRBJ2-7|TRBV11-2|-
CASSPIWDRNEQYF
TGTGCCAGCAGCCCCATTTGGGACAGGAACGAGCAGTACTTC
>-|TRBJ1-2|TRBV2|-
CASSPFLYGYTF
TGTGCCAGCTCCCCCTTCCTCTATGGCTACACCTTC
>-|TRBJ1-2|TRBV12-3/TRBV12-4|-
CASSLGSWGYTF
TGTGCCAGCAGTTTAGGCAGTTGGGGCTACACCTTC
>-|TRBJ2-3|TRBV6-4|-
CASSDSGSGGASAQYF
TGTGCCAGCAGTGACTCCGGTTCCGGGGGTGCTTCGGCGCAGTATTTT
>TRBD2|TRBJ2-2|TRBV7-9|-
CASNLRTSGRPNTGELFF
TGTGCCAGCAACTTAAGGACTAGCGGGAGGCCGAACACCGGGGAGCTGTTTTTT
>-|TRBJ1-4|TRBV28|-
CASSPYGGNEKLFF
TGTGCCAGCAGTCCGTACGGGGGGAATGAAAAACTGTTTTTT
>TRBD2|TRBJ2-7|TRBV4-3|-
CASSQERREGPHEQYF
TGCGCCAGCAGCCAAGAGCGGCGGGAGGGCCCCCACGAGCAGTACTTC
>TRBD1|TRBJ1-1|TRBV11-2|-
CASSRDRGQGNTEAFF
TGTGCCAGCAGCCGGGACAGGGGGCAAGGGAACACTGAAGCTTTCTTT
>-|TRBJ2-3|TRBV11-2|-
CASSLVEGTDTQYF
TGTGCCAGCAGCTTAGTGGAGGGCACAGATACGCAGTATTTT
>TRBD1|TRBJ2-1|TRBV7-8|-
CASSMGTGGLQFF
TGTGCCAGCAGCATGGGGACAGGGGGCTTGCAGTTCTTC
>-|TRBJ2-7|TRBV2|once
CARGLGGSTYEQYF
TGTGCCAGAGGTCTCGGCGGGTCAACCTACGAGCAGTACTTC
>TRBD2|TRBJ2-7|TRBV6-4|-
CASSPFGTSDKQYF
TGTGCCAGCAGTCCATTTGGGACTAGCGATAAGCAGTACTTC
>TRBD1|TRBJ1-4|TRBV10-2|-
CASRFSGTGNEKLFF
TGCGCCAGCAGGTTCAGCGGGACAGGGAATGAAAAACTGTTTTTT
>TRBD2|TRBJ2-3|TRBV24-1|many
CATTSVSGDTQYF
TGTGCCACGACTAGCGTAAGTGGAGATACGCAGTATTTT
>-|TRBJ2-3|TRBV28|-
CASTPLPAGEWAPTDTQYF
TGTGCCAGCACCCCTCTACCCGCAGGGGAATGGGCCCCGACAGATACGCAGTATTTT
>TRBD2|TRBJ2-1|TRBV19|-
CASSFRDRGDEQFF
TGTGCCAGTAGTTTCCGGGACCGGGGGGATGAGCAGTTCTTC
>TRBD2|TRBJ2-3|TRBV9|-
CASSGTSVTDTQYF
TGTGCCAGCAGCGGGACTAGCGTGACAGATACGCAGTATTTT
>-|TRBJ2-7|TRBV4-1|-
CASSQDEVKRGSEQYF
TGCGCCAGCAGCCAAGATGAGGTCAAACGCGGCTCCGAGCAGTACTTC
>-|TRBJ2-7|TRBV13|-
CASSRTDYRRGFGRYEQYF
TGTGCCAGCAGCAGAACCGACTATCGGAGGGGTTTCGGTCGATACGAGCAGTACTTC
>-|TRBJ2-7|TRBV25-1|-
CASSGGRLRNEQYF
TGTGCCAGCAGTGGGGGCAGGCTCAGGAACGAGCAGTACTTC
>-|TRBJ1-2|TRBV14|-
CASSQEGGAENYGYTF
TGTGCCAGCAGCCAAGAGGGGGGTGCAGAAAACTATGGCTACACCTTC
>-|TRBJ1-2|TRBV20-1|-
CSASVSTNYGYTF
TGCAGTGCTAGTGTCTCTACTAACTATGGCTACACCTTC
>TRBD2|TRBJ2-1|TRBV15|-
CATSRVVTSGNNEQFF
TGTGCCACCAGCAGAGTCGTTACTAGCGGGAACAATGAGCAGTTCTTC
>TRBD2|TRBJ2-1|TRBV19|-
CATRGLATSYNEQFF
TGTGCCACCCGAGGACTAGCTACCTCATACAATGAGCAGTTCTTC
>TRBD2|TRBJ2-7|TRBV5-1|-
CASRERDRSYEQYF
TGCGCCAGCAGAGAGCGGGATAGGTCCTACGAGCAGTACTTC
>TRBD2|TRBJ2-3|TRBV7-2|-
CASSLGLAGGTQYF
TGTGCCAGCAGCTTGGGTCTAGCGGGAGGTACGCAGTATTTT
>-|TRBJ1-1|TRBV6-5|few
CASTAGVANTEAFF
TGTGCCAGCACGGCGGGGGTAGCTAACACTGAAGCTTTCTTT
>TRBD2|TRBJ2-7|TRBV4-2|-
CASSQERGTSETYEQYF
TGTGCCAGCAGCCAAGAAAGGGGGACTAGCGAGACCTACGAGCAGTACTTC
>TRBD1|TRBJ1-5|TRBV28|-
CASRITGALQPQHF
TGTGCCAGCAGGATAACAGGGGCCCTCCAGCCCCAGCATTTT
>TRBD2|TRBJ2-5|TRBV2|-
CASTLGTSGGETQYF
TGTGCCAGCACCCTTGGGACTAGCGGAGGAGAGACCCAGTACTTC
>TRBD1|TRBJ2-7|TRBV6-5|-
CATLKGGGSYEQYF
TGTGCCACCCTAAAAGGGGGCGGTTCCTACGAGCAGTACTTC
>-|TRBJ1-2|TRBV7-3|once
CASLLGASGGEYCGYTF
TGTGCCAGCCTCCTCGGGGCGTCGGGCGGGGAGTACTGTGGCTACACCTTC
>TRBD1|TRBJ2-7|TRBV7-9|once
CASSLAVTGFGEQYF
TGTGCCAGCAGCTTAGCTGTGACAGGGTTCGGCGAGCAGTACTTC
>-|TRBJ2-1|TRBV7-2|-
CASSLVGRGFF
TGTGCCAGCAGCTTAGTGGGTCGGGGGTTCTTC
>TRBD2|TRBJ2-7|TRBV5-1|-
CASSLSGSSYEQYF
TGCGCCAGCAGCTTAAGCGGGAGCTCCTACGAGCAGTACTTC
>TRBD1|TRBJ2-7|TRBV6-2/TRBV6-3|-
CASSYLRQGSYEQYF
TGTGCCAGCAGTTACCTCCGACAGGGATCCTACGAGCAGTACTTC
>-|TRBJ1-5|TRBV6-2/TRBV6-3|-
CASSYSTEQPQHF
TGTGCCAGCAGTTACTCGACAGAGCAGCCCCAGCATTTT
>-|TRBJ1-1|TRBV5-6|-
CASRSVRQAEAFF
TGTGCCAGCAGATCCGTTAGACAGGCTGAAGCTTTCTTT
>-|TRBJ1-2|TRBV7-8|once
CASSLDRDYGYTF
TGTGCCAGCAGCTTAGACAGGGACTATGGCTACACCTTC